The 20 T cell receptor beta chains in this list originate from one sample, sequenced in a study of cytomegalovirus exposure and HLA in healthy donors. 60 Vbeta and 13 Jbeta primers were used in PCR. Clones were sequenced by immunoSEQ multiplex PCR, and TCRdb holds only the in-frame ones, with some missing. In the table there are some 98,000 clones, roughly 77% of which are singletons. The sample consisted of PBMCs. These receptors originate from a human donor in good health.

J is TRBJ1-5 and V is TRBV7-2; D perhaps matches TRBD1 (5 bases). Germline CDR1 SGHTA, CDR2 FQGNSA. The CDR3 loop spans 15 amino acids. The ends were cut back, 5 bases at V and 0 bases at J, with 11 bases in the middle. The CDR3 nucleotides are TGTGCCAGCAGCGACAGAAAAGGTAGCAATCAGCCCCAGCATTTT. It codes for CASSDRKGSNQPQHF.

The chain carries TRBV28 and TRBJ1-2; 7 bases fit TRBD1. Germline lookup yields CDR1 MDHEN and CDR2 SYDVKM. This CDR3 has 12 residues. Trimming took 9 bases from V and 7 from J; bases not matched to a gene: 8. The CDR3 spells CASLRQGGGYTF. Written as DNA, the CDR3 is TGTGCCAGTCTTAGACAGGGAGGTGGCTACACCTTC.

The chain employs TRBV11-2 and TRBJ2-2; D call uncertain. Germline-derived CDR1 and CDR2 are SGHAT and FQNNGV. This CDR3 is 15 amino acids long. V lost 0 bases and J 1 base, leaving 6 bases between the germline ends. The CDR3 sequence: CASSLERMNTGELFF. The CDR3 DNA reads TGTGCCAGCAGCTTAGAGAGGATGAACACCGGGGAGCTGTTTTTT.

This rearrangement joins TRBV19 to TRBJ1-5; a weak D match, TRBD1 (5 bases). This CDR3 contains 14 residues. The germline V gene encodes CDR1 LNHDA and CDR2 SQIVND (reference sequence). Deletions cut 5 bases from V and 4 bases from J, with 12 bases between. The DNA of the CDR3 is TGTGCCAGTAGTCCCCAGGGAGGGAATCAGCCCCAGCATTTT. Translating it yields CASSPQGGNQPQHF.

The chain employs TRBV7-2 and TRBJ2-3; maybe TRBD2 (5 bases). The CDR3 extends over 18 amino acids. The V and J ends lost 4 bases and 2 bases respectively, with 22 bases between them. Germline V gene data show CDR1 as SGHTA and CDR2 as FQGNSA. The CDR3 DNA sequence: TGTGCCAGCAGCTCCCTGAGGGCGGGCGGCTTCGACACAGATACGCAGTATTTT. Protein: CASSSLRAGGFDTDTQYF.

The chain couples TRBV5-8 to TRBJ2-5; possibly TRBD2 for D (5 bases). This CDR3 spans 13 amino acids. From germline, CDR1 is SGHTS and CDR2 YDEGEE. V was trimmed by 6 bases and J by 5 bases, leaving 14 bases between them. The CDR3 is CASTRRGLETQYF. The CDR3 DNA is TGTGCCAGCACCCGACGGGGTTTGGAGACCCAGTACTTC.

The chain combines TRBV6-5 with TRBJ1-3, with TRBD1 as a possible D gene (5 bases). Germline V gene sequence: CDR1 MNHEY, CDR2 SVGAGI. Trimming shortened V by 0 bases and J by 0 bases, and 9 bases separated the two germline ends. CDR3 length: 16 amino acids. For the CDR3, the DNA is TGTGCCAGCAGTTACTCGATGGGGGGCTCTGGAAACACCATATATTTT. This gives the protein CASSYSMGGSGNTIYF.

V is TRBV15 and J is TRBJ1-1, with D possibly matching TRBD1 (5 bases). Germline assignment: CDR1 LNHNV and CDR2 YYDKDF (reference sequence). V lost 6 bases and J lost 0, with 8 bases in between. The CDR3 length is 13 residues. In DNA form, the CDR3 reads TGTGCCACCAGAGGGGTATTGAACACTGAAGCTTTCTTT. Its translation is CATRGVLNTEAFF.

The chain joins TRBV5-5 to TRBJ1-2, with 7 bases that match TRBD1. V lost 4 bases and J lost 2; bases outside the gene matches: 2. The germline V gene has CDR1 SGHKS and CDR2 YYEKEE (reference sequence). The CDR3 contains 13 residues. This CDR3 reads CASSLGQNYGYTF. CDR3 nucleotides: TGTGCCAGCAGCCTGGGACAGAACTATGGCTACACCTTC.

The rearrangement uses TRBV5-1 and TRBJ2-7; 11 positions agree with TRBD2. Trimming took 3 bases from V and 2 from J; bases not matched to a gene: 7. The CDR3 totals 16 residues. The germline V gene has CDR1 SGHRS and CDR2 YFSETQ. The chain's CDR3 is CASSSQGSGRAYEQYF. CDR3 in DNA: TGCGCCAGCAGCTCCCAGGGTAGCGGGAGGGCCTACGAGCAGTACTTC. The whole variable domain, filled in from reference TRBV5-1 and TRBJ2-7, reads KAGVTQTPRYLIKTRGQQVTLSCSPISGHRSVSWYQQTPGQGLQFLFEYFSETQRNKGNFPGRFSGRQFSNSRSEMNVSTLELGDSALYLCASSSQGSGRAYEQYFGPGTRLTVT.

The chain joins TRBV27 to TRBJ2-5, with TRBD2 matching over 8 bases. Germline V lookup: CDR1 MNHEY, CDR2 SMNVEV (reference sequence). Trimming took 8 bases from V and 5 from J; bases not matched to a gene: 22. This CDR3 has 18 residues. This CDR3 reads CASSRGGSGSPSGETQYF. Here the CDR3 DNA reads TGTGCCAGCTCTAGGGGGGGGAGCGGGAGCCCCTCGGGGGAGACCCAGTACTTC.

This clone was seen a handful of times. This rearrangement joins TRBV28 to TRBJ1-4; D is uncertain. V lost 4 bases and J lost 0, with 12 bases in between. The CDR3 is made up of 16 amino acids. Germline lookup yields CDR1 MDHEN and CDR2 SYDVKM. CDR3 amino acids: CASSSSTRATNEKLFF. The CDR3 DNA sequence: TGTGCCAGCAGTTCCTCAACCCGGGCAACTAATGAAAAACTGTTTTTT.

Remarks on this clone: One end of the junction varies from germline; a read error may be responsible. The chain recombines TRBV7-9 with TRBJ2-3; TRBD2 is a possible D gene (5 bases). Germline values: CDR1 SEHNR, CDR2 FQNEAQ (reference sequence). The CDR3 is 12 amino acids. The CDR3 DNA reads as TGTTCCAGCAGCCCTGGACTCCTGAATTGGTATTTT. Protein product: CSSSPGLLNWYF.

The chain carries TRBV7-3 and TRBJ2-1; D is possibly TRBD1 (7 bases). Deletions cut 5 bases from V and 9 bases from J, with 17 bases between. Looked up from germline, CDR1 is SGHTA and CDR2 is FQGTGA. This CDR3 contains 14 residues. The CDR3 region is CASSPLRQGGEQFF. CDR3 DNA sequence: TGTGCCAGCAGCCCTTTACGACAGGGAGGTGAGCAGTTCTTC.

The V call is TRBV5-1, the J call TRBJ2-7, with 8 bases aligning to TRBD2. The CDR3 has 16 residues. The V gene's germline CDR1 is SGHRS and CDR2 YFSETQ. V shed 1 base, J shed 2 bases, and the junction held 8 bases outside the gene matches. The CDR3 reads CASSLTLAGGAYEQYF. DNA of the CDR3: TGCGCCAGCAGCTTGACTCTAGCGGGCGGAGCCTACGAGCAGTACTTC.

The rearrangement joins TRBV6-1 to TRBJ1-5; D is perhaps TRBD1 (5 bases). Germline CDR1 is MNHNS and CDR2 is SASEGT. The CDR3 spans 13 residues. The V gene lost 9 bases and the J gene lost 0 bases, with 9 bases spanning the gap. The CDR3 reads CASRQYSNQPQHF. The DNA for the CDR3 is TGTGCCAGTCGACAGTATAGCAATCAGCCCCAGCATTTT.

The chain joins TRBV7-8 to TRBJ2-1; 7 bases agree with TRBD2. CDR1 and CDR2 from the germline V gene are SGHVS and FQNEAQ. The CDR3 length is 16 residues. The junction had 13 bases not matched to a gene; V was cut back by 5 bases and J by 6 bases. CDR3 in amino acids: CASSPPREPGGNEQFF. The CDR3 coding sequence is TGTGCCAGCAGCCCGCCTAGGGAGCCGGGGGGCAATGAGCAGTTCTTC.

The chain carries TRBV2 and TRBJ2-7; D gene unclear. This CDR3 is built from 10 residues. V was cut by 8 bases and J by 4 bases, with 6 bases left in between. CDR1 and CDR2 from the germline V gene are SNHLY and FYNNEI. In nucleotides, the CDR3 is TGTGCCAGCGGGCAATACGAGCAGTACTTC. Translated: CASGQYEQYF.

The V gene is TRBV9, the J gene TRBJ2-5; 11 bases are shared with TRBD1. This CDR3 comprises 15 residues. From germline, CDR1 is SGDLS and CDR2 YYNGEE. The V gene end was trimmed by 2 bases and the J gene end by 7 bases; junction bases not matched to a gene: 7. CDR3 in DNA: TGTGCCAGCAGCGTCGGGACAGGGGGAGTTGCGACCCAGTACTTC. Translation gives CASSVGTGGVATQYF.

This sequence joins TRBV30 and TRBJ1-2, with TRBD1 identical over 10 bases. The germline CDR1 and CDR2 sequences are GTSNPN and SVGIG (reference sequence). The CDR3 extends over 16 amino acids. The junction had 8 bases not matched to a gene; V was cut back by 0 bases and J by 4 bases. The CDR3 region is CAWSVATGGAVYGYTF. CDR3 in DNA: TGTGCCTGGAGTGTGGCGACAGGGGGCGCGGTCTATGGCTACACCTTC.